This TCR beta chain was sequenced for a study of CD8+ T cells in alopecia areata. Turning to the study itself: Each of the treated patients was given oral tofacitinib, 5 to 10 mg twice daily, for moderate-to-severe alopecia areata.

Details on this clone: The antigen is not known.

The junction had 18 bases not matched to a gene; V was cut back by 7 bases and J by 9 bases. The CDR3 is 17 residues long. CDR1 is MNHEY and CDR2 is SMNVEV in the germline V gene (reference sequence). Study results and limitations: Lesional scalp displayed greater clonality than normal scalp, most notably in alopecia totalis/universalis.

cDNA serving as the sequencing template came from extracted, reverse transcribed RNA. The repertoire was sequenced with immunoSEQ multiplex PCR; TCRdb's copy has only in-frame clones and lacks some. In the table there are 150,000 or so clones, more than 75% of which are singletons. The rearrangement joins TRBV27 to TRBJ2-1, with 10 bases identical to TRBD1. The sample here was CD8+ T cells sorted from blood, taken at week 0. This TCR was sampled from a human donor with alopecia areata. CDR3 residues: CASTQLPGQGPVTEQFF. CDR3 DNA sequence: TGTGCCAGCACTCAATTACCGGGACAGGGGCCCGTTACTGAGCAGTTCTTC.